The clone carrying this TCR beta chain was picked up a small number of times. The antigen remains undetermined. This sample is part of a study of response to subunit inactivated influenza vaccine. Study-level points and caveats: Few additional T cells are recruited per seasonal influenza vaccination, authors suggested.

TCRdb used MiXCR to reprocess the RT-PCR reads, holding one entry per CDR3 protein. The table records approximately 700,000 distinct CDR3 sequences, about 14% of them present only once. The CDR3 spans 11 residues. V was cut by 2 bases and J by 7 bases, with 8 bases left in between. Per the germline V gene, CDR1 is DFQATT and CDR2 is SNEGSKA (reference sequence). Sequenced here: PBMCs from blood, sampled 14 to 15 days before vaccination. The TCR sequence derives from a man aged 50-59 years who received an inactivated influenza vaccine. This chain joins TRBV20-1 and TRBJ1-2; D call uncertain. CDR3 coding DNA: TGCAGTGCTAGAAGAGCCGGTGGCTACACCTTC. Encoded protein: CSARRAGGYTF.